This TCR beta chain was obtained from a study of regulatory T cells in long-lasting Graves disease. Per the germline V gene, CDR1 is LGHDT and CDR2 is YNNKEL (reference sequence). The CDR3 is 12 residues long. Trimming removed 0 bases at V and 7 bases at J, with 7 bases between. This clonotype was seen many times. Time point defined: persistent/refractory GD, antithyroid drugs over 5 years with positive TRAb. RNA isolated from PBMCs was used to make the TCR library. Arm-PCR of CDR3 regions and iRepertoire HTBI primers were the basis on which TCR beta libraries were built. TCRdb used MiXCR to reprocess the multiplex PCR reads, holding one entry per CDR3 protein. This table has 400,000 to 500,000 distinct CDR3 sequences, about 21% appearing once.

The receptor was isolated from a female donor with Graves disease. This rearrangement joins TRBV3-1 to TRBJ2-7; D unresolved. The material sequenced was peripheral blood mononuclear cells (PBMCs), taken when the disease was refractory, from a patient treated with antithyroid drugs. The CDR3 region is CASSQDLREQYF. The CDR3 DNA reads as TGTGCCAGCAGCCAAGATCTGAGGGAGCAGTACTTC.